A selection of T cell receptor beta chains follows, all from one sample in a study of blood T cell repertoires in COVID-19. Sequencing used immunoSEQ multiplex PCR; TCRdb keeps in-frame clones, though not all of them. The sample includes 130,000 or so clones, roughly 79% of them seen just once. The sequencing sample was made of peripheral blood. The receptor set was obtained from a woman aged 55-69 years with active or convalescent COVID-19. The conserved cysteine and the conserved F or W are not part of the CDR3 here. Fields, in order: J gene, V gene, CDR3 protein.

J gene: TRBJ2-3
V gene: TRBV3-1/TRBV3-2
CDR3 protein: ASSLAGGATDTQY

J gene: TRBJ2-1
V gene: TRBV27
CDR3 protein: ASSLNPRGSEQF

J gene: TRBJ2-5
V gene: TRBV5-1
CDR3 protein: ASRRGQGAGETQY

J gene: TRBJ2-2
V gene: TRBV10-3
CDR3 protein: AISGGLVAGELF

J gene: TRBJ2-1
V gene: TRBV4-3
CDR3 protein: ASSQVFGQGIYNEQF

J gene: TRBJ1-1
V gene: TRBV10-3
CDR3 protein: AISEPLNTEAF

J gene: TRBJ1-1
V gene: TRBV25-1
CDR3 protein: ASSRIGSGTGGTEAF

J gene: TRBJ2-1
V gene: TRBV12-3/TRBV12-4
CDR3 protein: ASTTQRDEQF

J gene: TRBJ1-5
V gene: TRBV3-1/TRBV3-2
CDR3 protein: ASSHSGGSQPQH

J gene: TRBJ2-1
V gene: TRBV7-2
CDR3 protein: ASSFSGGDEQF

J gene: TRBJ2-3
V gene: TRBV16
CDR3 protein: ASSHRLAGGTRDTQY

J gene: TRBJ2-1
V gene: TRBV27
CDR3 protein: ASSSIRGQGINYNEQF

J gene: TRBJ2-2
V gene: TRBV2
CDR3 protein: ASTRDSRAGELF

J gene: TRBJ1-5
V gene: TRBV19
CDR3 protein: ASTLHPRDRGHSNQPQH

J gene: TRBJ2-2
V gene: TRBV14
CDR3 protein: ASSPLGANTGELF

J gene: TRBJ2-7
V gene: TRBV12-3/TRBV12-4
CDR3 protein: ASSFNFQGGQY

J gene: TRBJ2-1
V gene: TRBV14
CDR3 protein: ASSPRYETVREQF

J gene: TRBJ2-2
V gene: TRBV7-2
CDR3 protein: ASSLFAGGTGELF

J gene: TRBJ1-1
V gene: TRBV3-1/TRBV3-2
CDR3 protein: ASSQGTLNTEAF

J gene: TRBJ2-1
V gene: TRBV5-1
CDR3 protein: ASSVSGNNEQF

J gene: TRBJ1-2
V gene: TRBV27
CDR3 protein: ATLGGLGYT

J gene: TRBJ1-1
V gene: TRBV10-1
CDR3 protein: ASVNPGTALRHTEAF

J gene: TRBJ2-1
V gene: TRBV6-5
CDR3 protein: ASSRQGGNEQF

J gene: TRBJ1-4
V gene: TRBV19
CDR3 protein: ASSTTGYNEKLF

J gene: TRBJ2-2
V gene: TRBV7-9
CDR3 protein: ASSRTALAGAGELF

J gene: TRBJ1-5
V gene: TRBV18
CDR3 protein: ASSPAGDAQPQH

J gene: TRBJ1-5
V gene: TRBV28
CDR3 protein: ASSSQGQAGKQPQH

J gene: TRBJ2-1
V gene: TRBV7-7
CDR3 protein: ASSPSLAGLNNEQF

J gene: TRBJ1-4
V gene: TRBV7-2
CDR3 protein: ASSFLGGPGEKLF